The 17 T cell receptor beta chains listed next were all sequenced from one sample in a study of blood T cell repertoires in COVID-19. The protocol was immunoSEQ multiplex PCR, while the TCRdb copy is restricted to in-frame clones and leaves out a portion. The table has roughly 130,000 clones, around 83% seen once. Material: peripheral blood. The receptor source for this set is a woman aged 50 to 60 with acute or convalescent COVID-19.

This clone was counted only a few times. The genes are TRBV27 and TRBJ2-7; 9 bases agree with TRBD1. Trimming at V came to 0 bases and at J to 2 bases, leaving 2 bases not matched to a gene. Germline V lookup: CDR1 MNHEY, CDR2 SMNVEV (reference sequence). CDR3 size: 15 residues. The CDR3 is CASSLSGTGPYEQYF. CDR3 DNA: TGTGCCAGCAGTTTATCTGGGACAGGGCCCTACGAGCAGTACTTC.

The CDR3 here is CASSLATGSEKLFF. The CDR3 nucleotides are TGCGCCAGCAGCTTGGCGACAGGGAGTGAAAAACTGTTTTTT. The V and J genes are TRBV5-1 and TRBJ1-4, with TRBD1 identical over 7 bases. Germline V lookup: CDR1 SGHRS, CDR2 YFSETQ. This CDR3 is 14 amino acids long. Trimming at V came to 0 bases and at J to 7 bases, leaving 3 bases not matched to a gene. The variable domain in full, completed from reference TRBV5-1 and TRBJ1-4, reads KAGVTQTPRYLIKTRGQQVTLSCSPISGHRSVSWYQQTPGQGLQFLFEYFSETQRNKGNFPGRFSGRQFSNSRSEMNVSTLELGDSALYLCASSLATGSEKLFFGSGTQLSVL.

V usage is TRBV6-6 and J usage is TRBJ1-6, with a tentative D call TRBD1 (6 bases). CDR3 length: 14 residues. The germline V gene has CDR1 MNHNY and CDR2 SVGAGI (reference sequence). Trimming pared 2 bases from V and 7 bases from J, leaving 9 bases between. CDR3 DNA sequence: TGTGCCAGCAGTTACAGGGGGTGGAATTCACCCCTCCACTTT. As protein: CASSYRGWNSPLHF.

The chain employs TRBV19 and TRBJ1-2, with TRBD1 matching 7 bases. V lost 2 bases, J lost 8 bases, and 8 bases stayed unmatched. Germline values: CDR1 LNHDA, CDR2 SQIVND (reference sequence). The CDR3 contains 14 residues. The CDR3 spells CASSIRGRGGGYTF. The CDR3, as DNA: TGTGCCAGTAGTATAAGGGGGCGCGGAGGGGGCTACACCTTC.

The chain has TRBV28 and TRBJ2-2; 8 positions match TRBD1. The CDR3 is 15 amino acids. Germline CDR1 MDHEN, CDR2 SYDVKM. V was pared by 5 bases and J by 3 bases, with 5 bases of the junction left unmatched. The CDR3 reads CASSRRGQDTGELFF. CDR3 DNA: TGTGCCAGCAGTAGGCGGGGACAGGACACCGGGGAGCTGTTTTTT.

The CDR3 DNA follows: TGTGCCAGCAGCCAGCCCCACGGGTCTGGAAACACCATATATTTT. Protein sequence: CASSQPHGSGNTIYF. The gene calls are TRBV4-2 and TRBJ1-3; D remains unclear. Per germline, CDR1 LGHNA and CDR2 YNFKEQ. The CDR3 is made up of 15 amino acids. Trimming shortened V by 3 bases and J by 1 base, and 10 bases separated the two germline ends.

CDR3 in amino acids: CSATGGGEQFF. CDR3 in DNA: TGCAGTGCTACAGGGGGAGGTGAGCAGTTCTTC. This chain joins TRBV20-1 and TRBJ2-1, with a possible D match to TRBD1 (7 bases). Per germline, CDR1 DFQATT and CDR2 SNEGSKA (reference sequence). V lost 4 bases and J lost 9, with 10 bases in between. The CDR3 consists of 11 residues.

This clone was seen a few times. The chain links TRBV6-5 to TRBJ1-2, with a possible D match to TRBD1 (5 bases). The germline V and J ends were trimmed by 6 bases and 2 bases, with 16 bases remaining between them. CDR3 length: 15 residues. Germline CDR1 reads MNHEY; CDR2 reads SVGAGI. The CDR3 spells CASRVDGAGNYGYTF. CDR3 nucleotide sequence: TGTGCCAGCAGGGTTGATGGGGCAGGAAACTATGGCTACACCTTC.

The gene calls are TRBV18 and TRBJ2-7; TRBD1 matches at 10 bases. V shed 6 bases and J 7 bases; nucleotides not matched to a gene: 9. This CDR3 is built from 14 residues. Germline lookup yields CDR1 KGHSH and CDR2 LQKENI. CDR3 bases: TGTGCCAGCTCCGGGGACAGGGGATCTAGAGAGCAGTACTTC. Translation: CASSGDRGSREQYF. Full variable domain (rest looked up from reference TRBV18 and TRBJ2-7): NAGVMQNPRHLVRRRGQEARLRCSPMKGHSHVYWYRQLPEEGLKFMVYLQKENIIDESGMPKERFSAEFPKEGPSILRIQQVVRGDSAAYFCASSGDRGSREQYFGPGTRLTVT.

In its sample, this clone was seen once. V is TRBV30 and J is TRBJ1-6; D may be TRBD1 (6 bases). The CDR3 runs 13 residues. The germline CDR1 and CDR2 sequences are GTSNPN and SVGIG (reference sequence). The V and J ends lost 2 bases and 6 bases respectively, with 8 bases between them. CDR3 loop: CAWSPDSNSPLHF. In DNA form, the CDR3 reads TGTGCCTGGAGTCCGGACAGTAATTCACCCCTCCACTTT.

The table lists this clone with a count of one. Other nucleotide sequences from this sample produce the same CDR3. The gene calls are TRBV3-1 (or the pseudogene TRBV3-2) and TRBJ1-1; tentatively, D is TRBD1 (5 bases). V dropped 1 base and J dropped 1 base, with 7 bases sitting between them. This CDR3 spans 14 amino acids. Germline loops: CDR1 LGHDT, CDR2 YNNKEL (reference sequence). This chain's CDR3 is CASSQGGGNTEAFF. CDR3 coding DNA: TGTGCCAGCAGCCAAGGGGGGGGGAACACTGAAGCTTTCTTT.

The chain joins TRBV19 to TRBJ1-5; possibly TRBD1 for D (6 bases). CDR1 and CDR2 from the germline V gene are LNHDA and SQIVND (reference sequence). The V end was cut by 3 bases, the J end by 6 bases, with 18 bases between. This CDR3 has 16 residues. The CDR3 bases are TGTGCCAGTAGTATGGGATGGGGGCGCTTCGGTCAGCCCCAGCATTTT. Translated: CASSMGWGRFGQPQHF.

The CDR3 DNA sequence: TGTGCCAGCAGTGATGGGACTCCTGGAAACACCATATATTTT. Encoded protein: CASSDGTPGNTIYF. The chain employs TRBV2 and TRBJ1-3; perhaps TRBD1 as D (5 bases). V lost 3 bases and J lost 2, with 8 bases in between. This CDR3 is 14 amino acids long. In germline, CDR1 is SNHLY, CDR2 FYNNEI.

The chain links TRBV5-1 to TRBJ1-6; maybe TRBD1 (6 bases). Trimming pared 4 bases from V and 7 bases from J, leaving 12 bases between. Germline CDR1 SGHRS, CDR2 YFSETQ. There are 14 residues in the CDR3. The CDR3, as DNA: TGCGCCAGCAGCAACGGGCAGGGGAATTCACCCCTCCACTTT. It encodes CASSNGQGNSPLHF.

J is TRBJ1-1 and V is TRBV6-5; D gene ambiguous. This CDR3 spans 15 amino acids. The germline V gene has CDR1 MNHEY and CDR2 SVGAGI. Trimming took 0 bases from V and 5 from J, leaving 13 bases between them. The CDR3 is CASSYSMVAVTEAFF. The CDR3 DNA reads TGTGCCAGCAGTTACTCCATGGTTGCGGTGACTGAAGCTTTCTTT.

This chain joins TRBV6-2 or TRBV6-3 and TRBJ2-1, with TRBD2 as a possible D gene (7 bases). The germline gives CDR1 MNHEY, CDR2 SVGEGT. Trimming pared 4 bases from V and 6 bases from J, leaving 10 bases between. The length of the CDR3 is 13 residues. CDR3 in amino acids: CASSFGGPNEQFF. The CDR3 region has the DNA TGTGCCAGCAGTTTCGGGGGGCCCAATGAGCAGTTCTTC.

The J gene is TRBJ1-6, the V gene TRBV10-2; 9 bases line up with TRBD1. There are 15 residues in the CDR3. The ends lost 6 bases at V and 6 bases at J; junction bases unmatched: 6. CDR1 is WSHSY and CDR2 is SAAADI in the germline V gene. CDR3 nucleotides: TGCGCCAGCAGAACGGGACAGGGAGTTAATTCACCCCTCCACTTT. This sequence encodes CASRTGQGVNSPLHF.